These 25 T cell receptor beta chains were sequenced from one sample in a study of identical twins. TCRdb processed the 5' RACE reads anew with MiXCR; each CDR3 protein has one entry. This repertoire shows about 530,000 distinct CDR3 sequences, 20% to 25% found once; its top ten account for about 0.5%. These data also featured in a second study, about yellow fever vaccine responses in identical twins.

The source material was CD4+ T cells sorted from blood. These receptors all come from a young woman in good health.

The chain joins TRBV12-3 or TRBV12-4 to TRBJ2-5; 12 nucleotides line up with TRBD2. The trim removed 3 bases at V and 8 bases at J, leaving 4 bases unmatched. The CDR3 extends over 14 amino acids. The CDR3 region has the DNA TGTGCCAGCAGTTTCGCTAGCGGGGGGGATACCCAGTACTTC. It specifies CASSFASGGDTQYF.

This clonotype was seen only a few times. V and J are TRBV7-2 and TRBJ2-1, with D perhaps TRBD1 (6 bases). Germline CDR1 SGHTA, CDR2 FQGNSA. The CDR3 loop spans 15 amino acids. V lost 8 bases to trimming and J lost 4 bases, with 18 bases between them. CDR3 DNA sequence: TGTGCCAGCTTAACCACAGGGCGGATTTACAATGAGCAGTTCTTC. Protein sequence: CASLTTGRIYNEQFF.

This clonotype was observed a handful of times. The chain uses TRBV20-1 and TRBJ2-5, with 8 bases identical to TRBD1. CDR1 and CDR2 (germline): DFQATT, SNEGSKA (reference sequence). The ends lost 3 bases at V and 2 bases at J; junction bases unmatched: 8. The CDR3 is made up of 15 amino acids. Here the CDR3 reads CSARDRQGSQETQYF. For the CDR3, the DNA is TGCAGTGCTAGGGATCGACAGGGGAGTCAAGAGACCCAGTACTTC.

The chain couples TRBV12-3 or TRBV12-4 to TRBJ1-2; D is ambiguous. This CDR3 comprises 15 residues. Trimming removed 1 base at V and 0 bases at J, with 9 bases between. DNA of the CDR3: TGTGCCAGCAGTTTAGGGAGGGATACTAACTATGGCTACACCTTC. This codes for CASSLGRDTNYGYTF.

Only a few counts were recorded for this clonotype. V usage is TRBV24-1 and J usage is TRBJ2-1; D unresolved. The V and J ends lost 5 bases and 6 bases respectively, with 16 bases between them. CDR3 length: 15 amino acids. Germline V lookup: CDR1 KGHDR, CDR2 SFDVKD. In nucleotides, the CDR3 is TGTGCCACCAGTGTTCTGGGCGGAGCTCTCAATGAGCAGTTCTTC. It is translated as CATSVLGGALNEQFF.

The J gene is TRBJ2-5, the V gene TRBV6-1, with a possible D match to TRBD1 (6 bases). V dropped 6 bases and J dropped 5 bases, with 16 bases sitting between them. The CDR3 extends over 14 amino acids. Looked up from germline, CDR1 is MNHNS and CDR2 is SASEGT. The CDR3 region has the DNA TGTGCCAGCAGCACCACAGGGCTTGGGGAGACCCAGTACTTC. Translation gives CASSTTGLGETQYF.

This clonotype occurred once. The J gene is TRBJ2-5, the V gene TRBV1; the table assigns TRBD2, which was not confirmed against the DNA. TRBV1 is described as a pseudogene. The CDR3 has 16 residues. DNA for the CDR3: TGCACCAGCAGCCAACCTCAAGCGGGAGGGAAAGAGACCCAGTACTTC. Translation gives CTSSQPQAGGKETQYF.

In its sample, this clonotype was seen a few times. The CDR3 protein is CASSLEGLYNTEAFF. The CDR3 nucleotides read TGTGCCAGCAGCTTAGAAGGCCTCTACAACACTGAAGCTTTCTTT. V usage is TRBV7-9 and J usage is TRBJ1-1, with unresolved D. Germline V gene lookup returns CDR1 SEHNR and CDR2 FQNEAQ (reference sequence). Trimming cost V 1 base and J 2 bases, with 11 bases left between them. The CDR3 runs 15 residues.

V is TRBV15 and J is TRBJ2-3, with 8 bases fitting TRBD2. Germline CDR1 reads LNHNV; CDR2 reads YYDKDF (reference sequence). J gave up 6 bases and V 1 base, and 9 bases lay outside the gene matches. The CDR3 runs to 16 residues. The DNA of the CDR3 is TGTGCCACCAGCAGAGGGATCGGGGGGGGAGAGGATACGCAGTATTTT. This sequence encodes CATSRGIGGGEDTQYF.

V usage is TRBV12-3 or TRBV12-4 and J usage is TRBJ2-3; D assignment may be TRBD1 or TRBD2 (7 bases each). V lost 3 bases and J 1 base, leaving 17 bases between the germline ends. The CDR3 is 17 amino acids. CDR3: CASSFREGALGTDTQYF. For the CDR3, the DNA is TGTGCCAGCAGTTTCAGGGAGGGGGCCCTAGGCACAGATACGCAGTATTTT.

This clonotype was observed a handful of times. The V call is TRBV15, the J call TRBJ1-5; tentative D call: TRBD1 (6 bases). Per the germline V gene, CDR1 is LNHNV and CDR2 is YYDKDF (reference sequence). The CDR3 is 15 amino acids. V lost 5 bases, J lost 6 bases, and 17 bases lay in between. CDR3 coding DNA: TGTGCCACCAGCGGACCAACAGGGAAGGCTCAGCCCCAGCATTTT. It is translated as CATSGPTGKAQPQHF.

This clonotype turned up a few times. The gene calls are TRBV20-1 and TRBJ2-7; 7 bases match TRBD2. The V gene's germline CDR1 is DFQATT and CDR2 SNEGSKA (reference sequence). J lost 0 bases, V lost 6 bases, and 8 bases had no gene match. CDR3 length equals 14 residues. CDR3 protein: CSAVSGESSYEQYV. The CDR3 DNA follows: TGCAGTGCCGTGAGCGGGGAAAGCTCCTACGAGCAGTACGTC.

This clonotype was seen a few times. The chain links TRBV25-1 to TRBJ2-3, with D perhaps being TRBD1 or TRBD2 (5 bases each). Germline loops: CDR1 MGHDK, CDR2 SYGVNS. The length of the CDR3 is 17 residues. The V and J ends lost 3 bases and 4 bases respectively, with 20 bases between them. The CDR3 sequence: CASSDSTGRDLADTQYF. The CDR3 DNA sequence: TGTGCCAGCAGTGATTCCACGGGACGGGATTTGGCAGATACGCAGTATTTT.

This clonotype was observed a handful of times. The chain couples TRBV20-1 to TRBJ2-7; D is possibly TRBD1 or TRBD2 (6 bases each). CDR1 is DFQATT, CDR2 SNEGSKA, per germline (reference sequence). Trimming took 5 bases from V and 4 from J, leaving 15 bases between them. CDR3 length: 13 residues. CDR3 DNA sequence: TGCAGTGCTGGCGGGACACTACCTTACGAGCAGTACTTC. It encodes CSAGGTLPYEQYF.

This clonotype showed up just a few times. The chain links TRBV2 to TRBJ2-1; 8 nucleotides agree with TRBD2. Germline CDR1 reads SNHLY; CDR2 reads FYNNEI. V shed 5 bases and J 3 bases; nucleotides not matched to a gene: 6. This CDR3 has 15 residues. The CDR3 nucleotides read TGTGCCAGCAGTCGAGCGGGAGATTTCTACAATGAGCAGTTCTTC. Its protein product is CASSRAGDFYNEQFF. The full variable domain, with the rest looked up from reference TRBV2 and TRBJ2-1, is EPEVTQTPSHQVTQMGQEVILRCVPISNHLYFYWYRQILGQKVEFLVSFYNNEISEKSEIFDDQFSVERPDGSNFTLKIRSTKLEDSAMYFCASSRAGDFYNEQFFGPGTRLTVL.

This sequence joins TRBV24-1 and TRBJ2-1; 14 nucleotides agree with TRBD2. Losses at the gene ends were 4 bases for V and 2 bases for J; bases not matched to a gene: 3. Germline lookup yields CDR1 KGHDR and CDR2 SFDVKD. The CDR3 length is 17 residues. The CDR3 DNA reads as TGTGCCACCAGTGAAGGACTAGCGGGAGGCCCCTACAATGAGCAGTTCTTC. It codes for CATSEGLAGGPYNEQFF.

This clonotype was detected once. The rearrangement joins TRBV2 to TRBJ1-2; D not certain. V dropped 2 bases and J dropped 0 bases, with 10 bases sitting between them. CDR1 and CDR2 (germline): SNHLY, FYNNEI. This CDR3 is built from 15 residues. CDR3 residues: CASSERAGANYGYTF. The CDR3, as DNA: TGTGCCAGCAGTGAAAGGGCTGGAGCTAACTATGGCTACACCTTC.

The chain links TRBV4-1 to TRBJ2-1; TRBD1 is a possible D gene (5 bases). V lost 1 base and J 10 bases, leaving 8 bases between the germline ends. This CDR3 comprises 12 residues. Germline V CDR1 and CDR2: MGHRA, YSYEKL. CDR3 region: CASSQVGVEQFF. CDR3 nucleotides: TGCGCCAGCAGCCAAGTAGGGGTGGAGCAGTTCTTC.

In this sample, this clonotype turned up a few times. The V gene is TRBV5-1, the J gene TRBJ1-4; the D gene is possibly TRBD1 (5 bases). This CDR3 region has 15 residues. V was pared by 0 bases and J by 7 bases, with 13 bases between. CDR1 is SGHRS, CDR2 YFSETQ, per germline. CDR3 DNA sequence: TGCGCCAGCAGCTTGGGGCAGGGTTTATCTGAAAAACTGTTTTTT. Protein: CASSLGQGLSEKLFF.

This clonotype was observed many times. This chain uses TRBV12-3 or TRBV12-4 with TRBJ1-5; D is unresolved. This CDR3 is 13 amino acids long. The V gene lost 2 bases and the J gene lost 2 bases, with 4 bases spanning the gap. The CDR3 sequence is CASSLIGNQPQHF. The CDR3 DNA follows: TGTGCCAGCAGTTTAATTGGCAATCAGCCCCAGCATTTT.

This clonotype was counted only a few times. The CDR3 loop is CASSIDGLGWKDTEAFF. The CDR3 region has the DNA TGTGCCAGTAGTATAGACGGCCTGGGATGGAAGGACACTGAAGCTTTCTTT. The chain combines TRBV19 with TRBJ1-1, with unresolved D. The germline CDR1 and CDR2 sequences are LNHDA and SQIVND (reference sequence). Trimming removed 0 bases at V and 3 bases at J, with 17 bases between. CDR3 length: 17 amino acids.

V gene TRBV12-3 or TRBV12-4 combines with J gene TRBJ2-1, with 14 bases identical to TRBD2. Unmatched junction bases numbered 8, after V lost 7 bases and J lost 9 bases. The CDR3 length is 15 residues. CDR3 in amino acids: CASTSGLAGVSEQFF. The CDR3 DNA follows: TGTGCCAGCACCTCGGGACTAGCGGGAGTAAGTGAGCAGTTCTTC.

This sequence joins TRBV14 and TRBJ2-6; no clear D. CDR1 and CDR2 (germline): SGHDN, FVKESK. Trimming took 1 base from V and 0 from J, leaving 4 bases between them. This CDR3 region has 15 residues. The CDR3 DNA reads TGTGCCAGCAGCCAAGTATCCTCTGGGGCCAACGTCCTGACTTTC. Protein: CASSQVSSGANVLTF.

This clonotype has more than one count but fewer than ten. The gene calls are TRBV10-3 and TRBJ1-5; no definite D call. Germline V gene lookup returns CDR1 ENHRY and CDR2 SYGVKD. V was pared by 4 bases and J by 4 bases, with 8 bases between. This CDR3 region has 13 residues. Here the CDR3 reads CAISVGENQPQHF. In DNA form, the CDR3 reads TGTGCCATCAGTGTAGGAGAAAATCAGCCCCAGCATTTT.

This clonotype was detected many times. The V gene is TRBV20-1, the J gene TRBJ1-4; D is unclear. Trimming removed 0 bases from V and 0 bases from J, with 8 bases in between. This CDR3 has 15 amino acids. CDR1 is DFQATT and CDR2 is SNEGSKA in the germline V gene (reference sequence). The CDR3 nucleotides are TGCAGTGCTAGAGATCCACGCGCAACTAATGAAAAACTGTTTTTT. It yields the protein CSARDPRATNEKLFF.